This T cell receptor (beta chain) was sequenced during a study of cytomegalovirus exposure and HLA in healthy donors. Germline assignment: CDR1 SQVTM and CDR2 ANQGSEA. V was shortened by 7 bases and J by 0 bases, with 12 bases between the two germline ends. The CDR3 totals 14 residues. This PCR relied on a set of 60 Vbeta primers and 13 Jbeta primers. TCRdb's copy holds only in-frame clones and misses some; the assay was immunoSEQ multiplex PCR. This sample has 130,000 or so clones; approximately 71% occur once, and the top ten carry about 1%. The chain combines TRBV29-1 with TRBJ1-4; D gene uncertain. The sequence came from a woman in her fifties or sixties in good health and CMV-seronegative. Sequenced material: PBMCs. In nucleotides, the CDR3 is TGCAGCGCCTCCTTCCGTGCAACTAATGAAAAACTGTTTTTT. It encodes CSASFRATNEKLFF.